This is a list of T cell receptor beta chains from one sample in a study of cytomegalovirus exposure and HLA in healthy donors. This table comes from immunoSEQ multiplex PCR, and its TCRdb copy is limited to in-frame clones, with some not included. The data show 100,000 to 150,000 clones, with about two thirds seen just once and 3% to 4.5% held by the top ten. The sample was PBMCs. These TCRs come from a man younger than 45 in good health and CMV-seronegative. Both conserved end residues are trimmed from each CDR3.

J: TRBJ2-2; V: TRBV27; CDR3: ASSITGGANTGELF
J: TRBJ2-7; V: TRBV11-3; CDR3: ASSLGQSSEQY
J: TRBJ2-6; V: TRBV6-1; CDR3: ASSDLRQGAVGANVLT
J: TRBJ1-5; V: TRBV6-5; CDR3: ASRRDRNSNQPQH
J: TRBJ1-6; V: TRBV4-3; CDR3: ASSRGGNAYNSPLH
J: TRBJ1-2; V: TRBV18; CDR3: ASSPGGLDYGYT
J: TRBJ2-2; V: TRBV11-2; CDR3: ASSHEGRGHLNTGELF
J: TRBJ2-2; V: TRBV7-9; CDR3: ASTFNGLAGFTGELF
J: TRBJ1-1; V: TRBV19; CDR3: ASQVQGNTEAF
J: TRBJ2-2; V: TRBV6-6; CDR3: ASMPFWDSNTGELF
J: TRBJ2-3; V: TRBV18; CDR3: ASSPSGGAGTDTQY
J: TRBJ2-5; V: TRBV7-3; CDR3: ASSLTGTSKETQY
J: TRBJ2-7; V: TRBV7-3; CDR3: ASSKAPGTAYEQY
J: TRBJ1-1; V: TRBV19; CDR3: ASSSSLGTEAF
J: TRBJ1-1; V: TRBV10-3; CDR3: AISDTAGLGAF
J: TRBJ1-1; V: TRBV28; CDR3: ASRRTGRDFTEAF
J: TRBJ1-1; V: TRBV4-3; CDR3: ASSQLMSGTEFEAF
J: TRBJ1-2; V: TRBV18; CDR3: ASSPDRVDGYT
J: TRBJ2-2; V: TRBV5-1; CDR3: ASSFTPGQGFSGELF
J: TRBJ2-7; V: TRBV18; CDR3: ASSPNRVSYEQY
J: TRBJ2-3; V: TRBV5-1; CDR3: ASSLETGRTDTQY
J: TRBJ2-7; V: TRBV4-1; CDR3: ASSQITGLMSSYEQY
J: TRBJ2-3; V: TRBV5-6; CDR3: ASSLAGADTQY
J: TRBJ2-3; V: TRBV28; CDR3: ASNSGGGPDTQY
J: TRBJ2-7; V: TRBV6-5; CDR3: ASTQTGSGEQY
J: TRBJ2-7; V: TRBV25-1; CDR3: ASSESEGYEQY
J: TRBJ2-3; V: TRBV4-2; CDR3: ASSLRSTDTQY
J: TRBJ1-1; V: TRBV12-5; CDR3: ASGLQGSSTEAF
J: TRBJ1-3; V: TRBV4-1; CDR3: ASSQDTTGNTIY
J: TRBJ2-2; V: TRBV2; CDR3: ASTLDRAGGTGELF
J: TRBJ2-7; V: TRBV9; CDR3: ASSVAGGASHEQY
J: TRBJ2-3; V: TRBV19; CDR3: ASTGRQGKFDTQY
J: TRBJ2-5; V: TRBV6-6; CDR3: ATATSRGQSETQY
J: TRBJ2-7; V: TRBV5-4; CDR3: ASSAPGLPTSQQY
J: TRBJ1-3; V: TRBV28; CDR3: ASRFLDSSSGNTIY
J: TRBJ2-2; V: TRBV19; CDR3: ASSQPGQGAVVTGELF
J: TRBJ2-7; V: TRBV5-6; CDR3: ASSLSGHDPSEQY
J: TRBJ2-1; V: TRBV5-1; CDR3: ASGLAGGSYNEQF
J: TRBJ2-7; V: TRBV2; CDR3: ASSGASGSYEQY
J: TRBJ1-4; V: TRBV7-2; CDR3: ASSSDREEKLF
J: TRBJ1-1; V: TRBV19; CDR3: ASSLYRNTEAF
J: TRBJ2-7; V: TRBV6-1; CDR3: ASSEVGRGSYEQY
J: TRBJ2-7; V: TRBV7-2; CDR3: ASSLVPDNSYEQY
J: TRBJ2-1; V: TRBV7-9; CDR3: ASSSSTRAPYNEQF
J: TRBJ2-7; V: TRBV5-1; CDR3: ASSLVDQTSYEQY
J: TRBJ2-3; V: TRBV5-1; CDR3: ASSPRTGETDTQY
J: TRBJ1-1; V: TRBV9; CDR3: ASSVRGGRGNTEAF
J: TRBJ2-4; V: TRBV7-6; CDR3: ASSPRSGGTAKNIQY
J: TRBJ1-2; V: TRBV28; CDR3: ASSTQGIRGYT
J: TRBJ1-6; V: TRBV5-4; CDR3: ASSYGTGGRSPLH
J: TRBJ1-5; V: TRBV6-5; CDR3: ASKPGNNQPQH
J: TRBJ1-2; V: TRBV30; CDR3: AWTQGNYGYT
J: TRBJ1-4; V: TRBV13; CDR3: ASRLTGGNEKLF
J: TRBJ2-5; V: TRBV2; CDR3: ASSELGQSTQGETQY
J: TRBJ2-5; V: TRBV5-1; CDR3: ASSLGLAGGPEETQY
J: TRBJ2-2; V: TRBV27; CDR3: ASSPRVTGTGELF
J: TRBJ2-1; V: TRBV5-1; CDR3: ASSLSGGPYNEQF